One T cell receptor beta chain is described in this entry. Ten or more counts support this clonotype. This receptor's antigen is unknown. One base away there is no much larger clone; base qualities are not given. Based on the germline V gene, the CDR1 and CDR2 sequences are SGHVS and FNYEAQ. Ends trimmed: V by 5 bases, J by 2 bases; bases unmatched to a gene: 17. The cysteine opens and the phenylalanine closes a CDR3 of 19 amino acids. Only the CDR3 DNA stays, 57 bases, in frame from base 1. Libraries came from 5' RACE. For sequencing, an Illumina HiSeq 2500 was employed. A second roughly 6 to 11 cycle PCR used a sample-barcoded 5' primer and a J-beta primer mix. A unique molecular identifier was introduced onto each TCR beta cDNA molecule by a template-switch 5' adaptor carrying 12 random nucleotides. At least 3 million CDR3-containing paired-end reads were obtained from each sample. All of the RNA was converted into first-strand cDNA using the Mint cDNA synthesis kit, with a TRBC-specific oligonucleotide serving as the primer. After uracil-DNA glycosylase treatment, a first 18-cycle PCR used universal primers M1SS and BC2_uni_R on all cDNA. Regarding the original processing steps: For normalization, 1 million high-quality reads, each with a distinct molecular identifier, were randomly selected from each sample. Instead of being binned into consensus sequences, reads that shared molecular identifiers were thrown out. MiTCR, with a Q25 quality threshold and the strictest error-elimination algorithm, was used for CDR3 identification, clonotype clustering and error correction. A nonparametric unseen species model with Euler transformation was used to estimate lower-bound total TCR beta diversity. TCRdb redid the processing of the public reads, applying fastp at Q25 and MiXCR, and retained in-frame beta chains. Identical CDR3 proteins give one entry, which carries the most common genes and DNA. The V and J calls and clone size come from TCRdb's table, not from the authors' own analysis. The sample table records around 1,700,000 distinct CDR3 sequences; over 25% of these occur just once. The ten top clones hold around 7.7% of the sample.

The data were obtained in a study of blood T cells in healthy people across ages (dated by TCRdb to the mid-2010s). Regarding the research as a whole: In model experiments, roughly one uniquely barcoded TCR beta cDNA molecule per two T cells was captured by template switching. Using deep sequencing normalized with unique cDNA molecular identifiers, the study measured how TCR beta repertoire diversity changes with age. The donors were split into four age groups: young (average about 15 years), middle-aged (about 40), aged (62) and long-lived (approximately 80). To avoid experimental bias, donors of different ages were randomly spread across the sequencing lanes. For two donors (one aged 18 to 29 and one aged 80 or older), the study analyzed two additional independent replicas of 1 million unique cDNA reads from the same blood draw.

Broader findings and caveats from the paper: Total diversity estimates from one million sequenced T cells were considered lower bounds and underestimates. As age increased, observed TCR beta diversity per million T cells dropped in a roughly linear way, and a significant reduction was already evident by age about 36. Since profiling was done on bulk unsorted PBMCs, naive and antigen-experienced compartments could not be conclusively compared. Compared with the aged group, more naive CD4+ T cells, fewer expanded clones and increased TCR diversity were shown by the long-lived group, suggesting age selection. The percentage of naive T cells measured by flow cytometry correlated strongly with observed TCR beta diversity. Because donor CMV infection status was unknown, age-related changes in expanded clonotypes were potentially confounded.

The approximately 41 donors, aged about 6 to 100 years, were systemically healthy Caucasian individuals from Russia. Each donor gave approximately 9.4 milliliters of peripheral blood, drawn into EDTA-treated Vacutainer tubes. Ficoll-Paque density-gradient centrifugation was used to isolate PBMCs, with at least 6 million obtained per sample. Trizol reagent was used to extract total RNA from PBMCs, with at least 5.5 micrograms per sample. Naive CD45RAhigh/CD27high T cell percentages were measured by flow cytometry on a PBMC aliquot from every donor. This chain is built from TRBV7-6 and TRBJ2-4, and 8 bases in between align with TRBD2. Source material: blood. This sequence was found in a woman in her twenties or thirties in good health. The DNA sequence reads TGTGCCAGCAGCCCGGGGGCGGGGGGTCCCTCTATATCCAAAAACATTCAGTACTTC. It specifies CASSPGAGGPSISKNIQYF. With all but the CDR3 taken from the reference TRBV7-6 and TRBJ2-4 genes, the full variable domain is: GAGVSQSPRYKVTKRGQDVALRCDPISGHVSLYWYRQALGQGPEFLTYFNYEAQQDKSGLPNDRFSAERPEGSISTLTIQRTEQRDSAMYRCASSPGAGGPSISKNIQYFGAGTRLSVL.